The 22 T cell receptor beta chains in this list originate from one sample, sequenced in a study of blood T cell repertoires in COVID-19. Clones were sequenced by immunoSEQ multiplex PCR, and TCRdb holds only the in-frame ones, with some missing. Here the sample spans about half a million clones, roughly nine tenths being singletons. The sample taken for sequencing was PBMCs or T cells enriched from blood (not recorded which). Every receptor here comes from a woman aged 55-75 years who had recovered from COVID-19.

As to this clone: Distinct nucleotide sequences in the sample also encode this CDR3. This chain joins TRBV2 and TRBJ1-5; D is ambiguous. Looked up from germline, CDR1 is SNHLY and CDR2 is FYNNEI. Trimming pared 4 bases from V and 3 bases from J, leaving 7 bases between. This CDR3 is 13 amino acids long. CDR3 region: CASSGEANQPQHF. CDR3 DNA: TGTGCCAGCAGTGGTGAGGCCAATCAGCCCCAGCATTTT.

The chain has TRBV18 and TRBJ1-6, with D possibly being TRBD1 (5 bases). Trimming removed 2 bases at V and 7 bases at J, with 6 bases between. CDR1 is KGHSH and CDR2 is LQKENI in the germline V gene. The CDR3 consists of 13 residues. The CDR3 sequence: CASSPGGNSPLHF. Here the CDR3 DNA reads TGTGCCAGCTCACCAGGGGGGAATTCACCCCTCCACTTT. The full variable domain, rest sourced from reference TRBV18 and TRBJ1-6, is NAGVMQNPRHLVRRRGQEARLRCSPMKGHSHVYWYRQLPEEGLKFMVYLQKENIIDESGMPKERFSAEFPKEGPSILRIQQVVRGDSAAYFCASSPGGNSPLHFGNGTRLTVT.

The V call is TRBV5-1, the J call TRBJ2-5; 8 bases fit TRBD1. The germline gives CDR1 SGHRS, CDR2 YFSETQ. This CDR3 has 15 amino acids. V trimming: 3 bases; J trimming: 0 bases; junction bases outside the gene matches: 4. The CDR3 DNA follows: TGCGCCAGCAGCTACCGGGACAGGTACCAAGAGACCCAGTACTTC. It codes for CASSYRDRYQETQYF.

Only a few counts were recorded for this clone. The genes are TRBV4-2 and TRBJ2-7; 12 bases match TRBD2. The CDR3 runs to 18 residues. Losses at the gene ends were 1 base for V and 0 bases for J; bases not matched to a gene: 7. CDR1 LGHNA and CDR2 YNFKEQ come from the germline V gene. The CDR3 region is CASSQGGLAGSSSYEQYV. The DNA of the CDR3 is TGTGCCAGCAGCCAAGGGGGACTAGCGGGCTCCAGCTCCTACGAGCAGTACGTC.

The sample holds a few counts of this clone. The CDR3 nucleotides are TGTGCCAGCAGCTTAATACGGAGCTCCTATAATTCACCCCTCCACTTT. This sequence encodes CASSLIRSSYNSPLHF. J is TRBJ1-6 and V is TRBV11-2; D is unresolved. The CDR3 is 16 amino acids. Germline-derived CDR1 and CDR2 are SGHAT and FQNNGV. Trimming removed 2 bases at V and 0 bases at J, with 8 bases between. The full variable domain, completed using reference TRBV11-2 and TRBJ1-6, is EAGVAQSPRYKIIEKRQSVAFWCNPISGHATLYWYQQILGQGPKLLIQFQNNGVVDDSQLPKDRFSAERLKGVDSTLKIQPAKLEDSAVYLCASSLIRSSYNSPLHFGNGTRLTVT.

The genes are TRBV6-4 and TRBJ2-7, with 7 bases that match TRBD1. The CDR3 has 14 residues. Germline V lookup: CDR1 MRHNA, CDR2 SNTAGT. V shed 5 bases and J 4 bases; nucleotides not matched to a gene: 8. Here the CDR3 DNA reads TGTGCCAGCAGTTACGACAGGGATAATTACGAGCAGTACTTC. This translates into CASSYDRDNYEQYF.

The rearrangement links TRBV5-1 to TRBJ2-3, with TRBD1 identical over 9 bases. The CDR3 spans 15 residues. Unmatched junction bases numbered 8, after V lost 3 bases and J lost 6 bases. Germline V gives CDR1 SGHRS, CDR2 YFSETQ. The CDR3 bases are TGCGCCAGCAGCTCGACACAGGGGGCGCGGGATACGCAGTATTTT. Protein sequence: CASSSTQGARDTQYF.

The chain has TRBV27 and TRBJ1-1; TRBD1 might be the D (6 bases). This CDR3 comprises 13 residues. CDR1 is MNHEY and CDR2 is SMNVEV in the germline V gene (reference sequence). The V end lost 4 bases, the J end lost 1 base, and 7 bases lay between the germline ends. The CDR3 coding sequence is TGTGCCAGCAGTTGGACAGAGAACACTGAAGCTTTCTTT. This sequence encodes CASSWTENTEAFF.

The chain carries TRBV23-1 and TRBJ1-5, with TRBD1 identical over 9 bases. TRBV23-1 qualifies as an ORF whose function is uncertain. The V and J ends lost 3 bases and 5 bases, in that order; junction bases with no gene match: 11. The CDR3 covers 17 residues. CDR3 region: CASSQPPGQGKDQPQHF. DNA for the CDR3: TGCGCCAGCAGTCAGCCTCCGGGACAGGGAAAGGATCAGCCCCAGCATTTT.

The J gene is TRBJ1-2, the V gene TRBV6-2 or TRBV6-3, with 7 positions matching TRBD1. V was pared by 5 bases and J by 5 bases, with 2 bases of the junction left unmatched. The CDR3 has 12 amino acids. Germline V CDR1 and CDR2: MNHEY, SVGEGT. DNA for the CDR3: TGTGCCAGCAGTACAGGGGAATATGGCTACACCTTC. It encodes CASSTGEYGYTF.

The CDR3 spells CASSHIRDRAYEQYF. CDR3 bases: TGTGCCAGCAGCCACATCCGGGACAGGGCGTACGAGCAGTACTTC. This chain uses TRBV14 with TRBJ2-7; 9 bases align to TRBD1. V was clipped by 3 bases and J by 4 bases; unmatched bases: 7. The CDR3 spans 15 residues. Germline V gene data show CDR1 as SGHDN and CDR2 as FVKESK.

The rearrangement joins TRBV7-9 to TRBJ2-1, with D perhaps TRBD1 (5 bases). The ends were cut back, 4 bases at V and 10 bases at J, with 8 bases in the middle. Germline V gene lookup returns CDR1 SEHNR and CDR2 FQNEAQ (reference sequence). CDR3 length: 11 residues. CDR3 sequence: CASSSPGEQFF. CDR3 nucleotide sequence: TGTGCCAGCAGCTCCCCAGGGGAGCAGTTCTTC.

This clone was observed a single time. In nucleotides, the CDR3 is TGTGCCAGCAGCCATACAGGGTCCCCGCCCGTGGCTTTCTTT. Translated, it gives CASSHTGSPPVAFF. The rearrangement joins TRBV3-1 (or the pseudogene TRBV3-2) to TRBJ1-1, with a weak D call TRBD1 (6 bases). CDR1 LGHDT and CDR2 YNNKEL come from the germline V gene (reference sequence). The CDR3 totals 14 residues. V lost 3 bases, J lost 11 bases, and 19 bases lay in between.

This clone was detected a few times. The gene calls are TRBV24-1 and TRBJ1-2; 7 bases are shared with TRBD1. The CDR3 runs 14 residues. Trimming took 4 bases from V and 7 from J; bases not matched to a gene: 8. Germline values: CDR1 KGHDR, CDR2 SFDVKD. In DNA, the CDR3 is TGTGCCACCAGTGACCCCAGGGGGTCGGGTGGCTACACCTTC. Translation: CATSDPRGSGGYTF.

The chain combines TRBV18 with TRBJ2-7; TRBD2 matches 10 bases. This CDR3 spans 15 amino acids. Germline assignment: CDR1 KGHSH and CDR2 LQKENI. V lost 2 bases, J lost 6 bases, and 7 bases stayed unmatched. The CDR3 region is CASSPSGLAMGEQYF. The CDR3, as DNA: TGTGCCAGCTCACCATCGGGACTAGCGATGGGCGAGCAGTACTTC. The full variable domain, rest sourced from reference TRBV18 and TRBJ2-7, is NAGVMQNPRHLVRRRGQEARLRCSPMKGHSHVYWYRQLPEEGLKFMVYLQKENIIDESGMPKERFSAEFPKEGPSILRIQQVVRGDSAAYFCASSPSGLAMGEQYFGPGTRLTVT.

V is TRBV10-1 and J is TRBJ2-5; unclear D gene. The CDR3 is made up of 13 amino acids. CDR1 is WNHNN, CDR2 SYGVQD, per germline (reference sequence). V gave up 4 bases and J gave up 7 bases, with 13 bases separating them. Here the CDR3 reads CASSVSRVGTQYF. In DNA, the CDR3 is TGCGCCAGCAGTGTATCCCGGGTGGGGACCCAGTACTTC.

The chain combines TRBV4-1 with TRBJ2-1; 7 positions match TRBD2. V shed 4 bases, J shed 0 bases, and the junction held 9 bases outside the gene matches. Germline lookup yields CDR1 MGHRA and CDR2 YSYEKL. The CDR3 loop spans 17 amino acids. CDR3 nucleotide sequence: TGCGCCAGCAGCCCACACGTGCGGGGGAGCTCCTACAATGAGCAGTTCTTC. Encoded protein: CASSPHVRGSSYNEQFF.

This chain joins TRBV5-1 and TRBJ2-5; 9 nucleotides match TRBD1. The CDR3 extends over 15 amino acids. V shed 3 bases, J shed 5 bases, and the junction held 8 bases outside the gene matches. The germline CDR1 and CDR2 sequences are SGHRS and YFSETQ. CDR3 bases: TGCGCCAGCAGCTCCGGGACAGGGAGCAGGGAGACCCAGTACTTC. This encodes CASSSGTGSRETQYF.

V gene TRBV10-1 combines with J gene TRBJ2-3, with D possibly matching TRBD1 (6 bases). Between the trimmed V and J ends, which lost 5 bases and 0 bases, there was a span of 12 bases. The CDR3 length is 15 residues. The germline CDR1 and CDR2 sequences are WNHNN and SYGVQD (reference sequence). This CDR3 reads CASSPPGASTDTQYF. In DNA form, the CDR3 reads TGCGCCAGCAGTCCCCCAGGGGCTAGCACAGATACGCAGTATTTT.

The V and J genes are TRBV9 and TRBJ2-3, with D possibly being TRBD2 (7 bases). The CDR3 contains 15 residues. V lost 0 bases and J 5 bases, leaving 13 bases between the germline ends. CDR1 and CDR2 (germline): SGDLS, YYNGEE. CDR3 nucleotides: TGTGCCAGCAGCGTAGGTGGCGGGGGCATAGATACGCAGTATTTT. The encoded protein is CASSVGGGGIDTQYF. Filled out from reference TRBV9 and TRBJ2-3, the complete variable domain reads DSGVTQTPKHLITATGQRVTLRCSPRSGDLSVYWYQQSLDQGLQFLIQYYNGEERAKGNILERFSAQQFPDLHSELNLSSLELGDSALYFCASSVGGGGIDTQYFGPGTRLTVL.

The chain carries TRBV7-9 and TRBJ1-4; D not resolved. The germline CDR1 and CDR2 sequences are SEHNR and FQNEAQ (reference sequence). The CDR3 has 13 amino acids. Deletions cut 5 bases from V and 7 bases from J, with 11 bases between. CDR3 DNA sequence: TGTGCCAGCAGCCCCACCGGAGGTGAAAAACTGTTTTTT. Translation: CASSPTGGEKLFF.

The rearrangement uses TRBV7-2 and TRBJ2-5, with D possibly matching TRBD1 (5 bases). CDR3 length: 15 residues. Trimming removed 5 bases at V and 4 bases at J, with 17 bases between. CDR1 and CDR2 from the germline V gene are SGHTA and FQGNSA. The CDR3 here is CASSPGGVRGETQYF. The CDR3, as DNA: TGTGCCAGCAGCCCCGGCGGCGTTAGGGGAGAGACCCAGTACTTC.